A single sample gave rise to the 14 T cell receptor beta chains below, sequenced in a study of shared clonotypes between healthy human individuals. Sequencing used immunoSEQ multiplex PCR; TCRdb keeps in-frame clones, though not all of them. The sample has some 2,100,000 clones, about 93% seen once; the top ten hold about 1.5%. CD8 cells regarded as naive lacked CD45RO, were positively chosen for CCR7, and omitted terminally differentiated effector memory CD45RA+ cells. What was sequenced was naive CD8+ T cells from PBMCs. The receptors were gathered from a man between 18 and 35 years old in good health. Some clones in this sample may be carry-over from other donors' samples.

The chain uses TRBV5-4 and TRBJ2-1; 13 nucleotides line up with TRBD2. The length of the CDR3 is 15 residues. Germline lookup yields CDR1 SGHNT and CDR2 YYREEE (reference sequence). The V gene end was trimmed by 4 bases and the J gene end by 7 bases; junction bases not matched to a gene: 5. CDR3 region: CASSPTSGRGNEQFF. CDR3 bases: TGTGCCAGCAGCCCCACTAGCGGGAGGGGGAATGAGCAGTTCTTC. Looking up the rest from reference TRBV5-4 and TRBJ2-1 gives the full variable domain: ETGVTQSPTHLIKTRGQQVTLRCSSQSGHNTVSWYQQALGQGPQFIFQYYREEENGRGNFPPRFSGLQFPNYSSELNVNALELDDSALYLCASSPTSGRGNEQFFGPGTRLTVL.

V usage is TRBV5-1 and J usage is TRBJ1-1; D call uncertain. The CDR3 totals 14 residues. Trimming shortened V by 1 base and J by 2 bases, and 9 bases separated the two germline ends. Per germline, CDR1 SGHRS and CDR2 YFSETQ. This CDR3 reads CASSLLAVNTEAFF. In nucleotides, the CDR3 is TGCGCCAGCAGCTTGTTGGCAGTAAACACTGAAGCTTTCTTT.

The chain uses TRBV28 and TRBJ1-4; D call uncertain. Germline V gene data show CDR1 as MDHEN and CDR2 as SYDVKM. This CDR3 is built from 12 residues. Deletions cut 0 bases from V and 7 bases from J, with 3 bases between. The CDR3 protein is CASSLWIEKLFF. CDR3 DNA: TGTGCCAGCAGTTTATGGATTGAAAAACTGTTTTTT.

This clone is a singleton in its sample. The V gene is TRBV21-1, the J gene TRBJ1-1; the table's D call TRBD1 went unverified against the DNA. TRBV21-1 represents a pseudogene. The CDR3 totals 12 residues. CDR3 in amino acids: CASSLPRDEAFF. CDR3 in DNA: TGTGCCAGCAGCTTACCCAGGGATGAAGCTTTCTTT.

This sequence joins TRBV9 and TRBJ2-1; the D gene is possibly TRBD1 (6 bases). V was shortened by 0 bases and J by 6 bases, with 16 bases between the two germline ends. Germline assignment: CDR1 SGDLS and CDR2 YYNGEE. This CDR3 has 16 amino acids. The CDR3 coding sequence is TGTGCCAGCAGCGTAGTACCAGGGGTAACGGGCAATGAGCAGTTCTTC. As protein: CASSVVPGVTGNEQFF.

Details on this clone: Additional DNA sequences in this sample encode the identical CDR3. The rearrangement links TRBV27 to TRBJ2-7; no firm D call. Per germline, CDR1 MNHEY and CDR2 SMNVEV (reference sequence). V lost 3 bases and J lost 1, with 7 bases in between. The CDR3 spans 13 residues. The CDR3 here is CASSLVGSYEQYF. The DNA for the CDR3 is TGTGCCAGCAGTTTGGTCGGTTCCTACGAGCAGTACTTC.

This clone occurred once. This chain connects TRBV7-9 to TRBJ1-4, with TRBD1 matching 10 bases. Germline loops: CDR1 SEHNR, CDR2 FQNEAQ (reference sequence). The CDR3 sequence is 16 residues long. J was trimmed by 6 bases and V by 5 bases; bases with no gene match: 9. The DNA for the CDR3 is TGTGCCAGCAGCGACACCGGGACAGGGGTTGATGAAAAACTGTTTTTT. This codes for CASSDTGTGVDEKLFF.

The J gene is TRBJ1-1, the V gene TRBV7-6, with TRBD1 as a possible D gene (5 bases). CDR3 length: 14 residues. Trimming cost V 4 bases and J 1 base, with 10 bases left between them. Germline values: CDR1 SGHVS, CDR2 FNYEAQ. This chain's CDR3 is CASSSGFGNTEAFF. As DNA, the CDR3 is TGTGCCAGCAGCTCAGGGTTCGGGAACACTGAAGCTTTCTTT.

This clone was counted a single time. The sample has other DNA sequences that encode this CDR3 too. The chain has TRBV5-1 and TRBJ1-1; D remains unclear. Between the trimmed V and J ends, which lost 1 base and 0 bases, there was a span of 4 bases. CDR1 is SGHRS and CDR2 is YFSETQ in the germline V gene. The CDR3 totals 13 residues. CDR3 sequence (DNA): TGCGCCAGCAGCTTGACCCTGAACACTGAAGCTTTCTTT. Encoded protein: CASSLTLNTEAFF.

J is TRBJ1-2 and V is TRBV4-1; D perhaps matches TRBD1 (5 bases). The V gene's germline CDR1 is MGHRA and CDR2 YSYEKL. The CDR3 loop spans 14 amino acids. V was trimmed by 1 base and J by 7 bases, leaving 13 bases between them. Here the CDR3 reads CASSQVVRDSGYTF. CDR3 coding DNA: TGCGCCAGCAGCCAAGTAGTGAGGGACTCTGGCTACACCTTC.

The table lists this clone with a few counts. V is TRBV29-1 and J is TRBJ1-2; D gene unclear. Trimming removed 6 bases at V and 8 bases at J, with 16 bases between. The CDR3 totals 12 residues. Germline assignment: CDR1 SQVTM and CDR2 ANQGSEA. In DNA form, the CDR3 reads TGCAGCGTGACCGGGGTTACGGGAGGCTACACCTTC. Amino acids: CSVTGVTGGYTF.

This chain uses TRBV29-1 with TRBJ2-7; possible D gene TRBD2, 6 bases. V was clipped by 7 bases and J by 0 bases, with 19 bases between them. Per germline, CDR1 SQVTM and CDR2 ANQGSEA. This CDR3 spans 15 amino acids. In nucleotides, the CDR3 is TGCAGCGGTTCAGCGGGCTGGTCCCCCTCCTACGAGCAGTACTTC. As protein: CSGSAGWSPSYEQYF.

The CDR3 DNA is TGTGCCAGCAGGCACCCAGGGGGTTATACGCAGTATTTT. Translation: CASRHPGGYTQYF. The rearrangement uses TRBV14 and TRBJ2-3; 7 bases align to TRBD1. The CDR3 totals 13 residues. Germline values: CDR1 SGHDN, CDR2 FVKESK. The V segment lost 6 bases and the J segment 7 bases; nucleotides outside the gene matches: 7.

This sequence joins TRBV27 and TRBJ2-7; 8 nucleotides agree with TRBD2. V lost 10 bases, J lost 2 bases, and 7 bases stayed unmatched. Germline lookup yields CDR1 MNHEY and CDR2 SMNVEV (reference sequence). CDR3 length equals 13 residues. In nucleotides, the CDR3 is TGTGCCACCTCACTCGGGGGGGCCTACGAGCAGTACTTC. Protein: CATSLGGAYEQYF.